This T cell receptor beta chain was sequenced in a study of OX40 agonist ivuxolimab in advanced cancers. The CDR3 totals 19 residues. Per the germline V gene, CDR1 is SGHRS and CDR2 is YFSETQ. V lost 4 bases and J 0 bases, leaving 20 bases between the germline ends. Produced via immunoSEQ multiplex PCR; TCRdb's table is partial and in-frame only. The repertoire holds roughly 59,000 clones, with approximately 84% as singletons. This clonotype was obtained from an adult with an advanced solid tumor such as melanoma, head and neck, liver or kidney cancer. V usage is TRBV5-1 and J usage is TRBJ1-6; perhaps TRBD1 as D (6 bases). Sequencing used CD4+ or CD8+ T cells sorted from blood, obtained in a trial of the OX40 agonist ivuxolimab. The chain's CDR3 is CASSIRTAGASSYNSPLHF. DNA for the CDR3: TGCGCCAGCAGCATTCGAACGGCAGGGGCTAGCTCCTATAATTCACCCCTCCACTTT.